The entry that follows covers one TCR beta chain sequence. Its antigen remains unknown. The intended depth for sequencing was 1 in 200,000 to 1 in 1 million T cells. Here immunoSEQ multiplex PCR was the method, and the copy in TCRdb shows in-frame clones only, minus some. The sample has more than 25,000 clones; 76% are singletons. This sample is drawn from a study of cytotoxic CD8 clonotypes in ibrutinib-treated CLL. General study points: With treatment, public clonotypes, which were uncommon, either contracted or remained stable.

V was clipped by 7 bases and J by 3 bases, with 9 bases between them. Germline assignment: CDR1 SQVTM and CDR2 ANQGSEA. The CDR3 loop spans 11 amino acids. This TCR was recovered from a human donor with chronic lymphocytic leukemia. This rearrangement joins TRBV29-1 to TRBJ1-1, with a possible D match to TRBD1 (6 bases). Here the sequenced sample was PBMCs, taken after 36 months of ibrutinib treatment. The CDR3 is CSGNRDTEAFF. As DNA, the CDR3 is TGCAGCGGGAACAGGGACACTGAAGCTTTCTTT.